This entry lists 21 T cell receptor beta chains sequenced from one sample in a study of T cells after yellow fever vaccination. TCRdb itself ran the 5' RACE reads through MiXCR, one entry per CDR3 protein. The sample lists 150,000 to 200,000 distinct CDR3 sequences, 6% to 7.5% seen once, with around 2.3% in the top ten. The input for sequencing was CD4+ T cells sorted from PBMCs, taken about 5 days after the first yellow fever vaccination. These receptors were taken from a man younger than 30 who received the YFV17D yellow fever vaccine.

The V gene is TRBV20-1, the J gene TRBJ2-7, with D unclear. Trimming removed 0 bases at V and 7 bases at J, with 10 bases between. The CDR3 sequence is 12 residues long. In germline, CDR1 is DFQATT, CDR2 SNEGSKA (reference sequence). In DNA form, the CDR3 reads TGCAGTGCTAGAGATCTGATGTTGGAGCAGTACTTC. Its translation is CSARDLMLEQYF.

This clonotype was counted many times. The rearrangement links TRBV6-2 or TRBV6-3 to TRBJ2-3, with D perhaps given as TRBD1 or TRBD2 (5 bases each). Germline CDR1 and CDR2: MNHEY and SVGEGT. Deletions cut 9 bases from V and 0 bases from J, with 10 bases between. The CDR3 length is 13 residues. CDR3 sequence reads: CASEGPSTDTQYF. Written as DNA, the CDR3 is TGTGCCAGTGAGGGGCCTAGCACAGATACGCAGTATTTT.

This clonotype was observed many times. The chain employs TRBV12-3 or TRBV12-4 and TRBJ1-2, with D unresolved. The CDR3 is 13 residues long. Trimming removed 6 bases at V and 8 bases at J, with 16 bases between. DNA of the CDR3: TGTGCCAGCAGCATATTCAGAGGGAGAGGCTACACCTTC. The encoded protein is CASSIFRGRGYTF.

This clonotype was seen a few times. The chain has TRBV4-1 and TRBJ1-5; D call uncertain. Germline V gene data show CDR1 as MGHRA and CDR2 as YSYEKL. The CDR3 has 15 residues. V lost 3 bases and J lost 2, with 11 bases in between. CDR3 residues: CASSHPGRGNQPQHF. CDR3 DNA: TGCGCCAGCAGCCACCCCGGCCGCGGCAATCAGCCCCAGCATTTT.

This clonotype has at least ten counts. The CDR3 nucleotides are TGTGCCACCAGTGATCCCGGACAGAACACCGGGGAGCTGTTTTTT. Translation: CATSDPGQNTGELFF. V and J are TRBV24-1 and TRBJ2-2; tentatively, D is TRBD1 (5 bases). Trimming stripped 3 bases from V and 1 base from J, with 8 bases between. The CDR3 has 15 residues. CDR1 is KGHDR and CDR2 is SFDVKD in the germline V gene.

In its sample, this clonotype was seen many times. The chain couples TRBV2 to TRBJ2-5, with D unclear. V was shortened by 5 bases and J by 0 bases, with 7 bases between the two germline ends. The CDR3 covers 13 residues. Germline-derived CDR1 and CDR2 are SNHLY and FYNNEI. In nucleotides, the CDR3 is TGTGCCAGCAGTCCCTCGTACCAAGAGACCCAGTACTTC. This codes for CASSPSYQETQYF.

As concerns this clonotype: Just one base apart from a much larger clone, this may be a read error. The rearrangement links TRBV7-3 to TRBJ2-1, with TRBD1 matching over 10 bases. Germline lookup yields CDR1 SGHTA and CDR2 FQGTGA. This CDR3 comprises 16 residues. CDR3 region: CVSSATGTGAYNEQFF. In DNA, the CDR3 is TGTGTCAGCAGTGCCACCGGGACAGGGGCCTACAATGAGCAGTTCTTC.

Turning to this clonotype: A much larger clone differs from this one at a single base, so this may be a read error. This chain's CDR3 is CASSETGPNQHQHF. Written as DNA, the CDR3 is TGCGCCAGCAGCGAGACAGGACCCAATCAGCACCAGCATTTT. J is TRBJ1-5 and V is TRBV5-1; TRBD1 might be the D (6 bases). This CDR3 region has 14 residues. Germline loops: CDR1 SGHRS, CDR2 YFSETQ.

This clonotype was found many times. The V and J genes are TRBV12-3 or TRBV12-4 and TRBJ1-2; D possibly corresponds to TRBD1 (5 bases). The CDR3 has 15 amino acids. Trimming stripped 1 base from V and 5 bases from J, with 14 bases between. CDR3 residues: CASSLDRRSLYGYTF. The CDR3 coding sequence is TGTGCCAGCAGTTTAGACAGGCGAAGCTTGTATGGCTACACCTTC.

CDR3 sequence (DNA): TGTGCCAGCGGCTCGGGGTCGGACTATGGCTACACCTTC. This translates into CASGSGSDYGYTF. The chain recombines TRBV9 with TRBJ1-2; D is ambiguous. V was pared by 7 bases and J by 3 bases, with 13 bases between. Germline CDR1 reads SGDLS; CDR2 reads YYNGEE. This CDR3 is 13 amino acids long.

This clonotype turned up a few times. V and J are TRBV12-3 or TRBV12-4 and TRBJ1-2, with D unresolved. This CDR3 has 12 residues. V was pared by 8 bases and J by 5 bases, with 12 bases between. The CDR3 DNA reads TGTGCCAGCTCGGAAGGAACTTATGGCTACACCTTC. It translates to CASSEGTYGYTF.

This clonotype was recorded a few times. The genes are TRBV12-3 or TRBV12-4 and TRBJ2-5, with TRBD1 matching 10 bases. This CDR3 comprises 15 residues. V was pared by 4 bases and J by 9 bases, with 11 bases of the junction left unmatched. CDR3 sequence: CASSSAGTGDTAQYF. The CDR3 bases are TGTGCCAGCAGTTCGGCCGGGACAGGGGATACGGCCCAGTACTTC.

Comment on this clonotype: With a much larger clone just one base away, this may be a read error. The chain links TRBV6-1 to TRBJ1-1, with 8 bases fitting TRBD1. Germline trimming cut 6 bases from V and 1 base from J; bases unmatched to any gene: 13. This CDR3 region has 17 residues. The germline V gene has CDR1 MNHNS and CDR2 SASEGT. The CDR3 DNA reads as TGTGCCAGCAGACGTCGATGGACAGGGCGATCGAACACTGAAGCTTTCTTT. Translating it yields CASRRRWTGRSNTEAFF.

This clonotype was seen repeatedly, ten times or more. This chain's CDR3 is CSALLATNEKLFF. In DNA, the CDR3 is TGCAGCGCCCTCCTTGCAACTAATGAAAAACTGTTTTTT. The chain combines TRBV29-1 with TRBJ1-4; no clear D gene. Trimming removed 7 bases from V and 0 bases from J, with 9 bases in between. The length of the CDR3 is 13 residues. Germline V gene sequence: CDR1 SQVTM, CDR2 ANQGSEA.

About this clonotype: This may be a read error: a much more frequent sequence differs by one nucleotide. The V gene is TRBV7-6, the J gene TRBJ1-3; no clear D. Germline CDR1 SGHVS, CDR2 FNYEAQ. This CDR3 contains 15 residues. CDR3 bases: TGTGCCAGCAGAGCGACGGGGAGCTCTGGAAACACCGTATATTTT. Amino acids: CASRATGSSGNTVYF. The full variable domain, with the rest looked up from reference TRBV7-6 and TRBJ1-3, is GAGVSQSPRYKVTKRGQDVALRCDPISGHVSLYWYRQALGQGPEFLTYFNYEAQQDKSGLPNDRFSAERPEGSISTLTIQRTEQRDSAMYRCASRATGSSGNTVYFGEGSWLTVV.

This clonotype was observed many times. V and J are TRBV9 and TRBJ2-2, with D possibly TRBD1 on 6 matching bases. CDR1 and CDR2 from the germline V gene are SGDLS and YYNGEE. Deletions cut 0 bases from V and 6 bases from J, with 9 bases between. The length of the CDR3 is 14 residues. The CDR3 region has the DNA TGTGCCAGCAGCGTAGGGGCAGGGGCCGGGGAGCTGTTTTTT. Its protein is CASSVGAGAGELFF.

The V and J genes are TRBV28 and TRBJ2-7; 7 bases are shared with TRBD1. This CDR3 has 12 amino acids. Trimming at V came to 6 bases and at J to 2 bases, leaving 1 base not matched to a gene. CDR1 is MDHEN and CDR2 is SYDVKM in the germline V gene. The CDR3 reads CASRGQAYEQYV. DNA for the CDR3: TGTGCCAGCAGAGGACAGGCCTACGAGCAGTACGTC.

V and J are TRBV5-1 and TRBJ1-4; 9 bases map to TRBD1. V lost 4 bases, J lost 6 bases, and 4 bases stayed unmatched. This CDR3 region has 14 residues. Germline V gene data show CDR1 as SGHRS and CDR2 as YFSETQ. This chain's CDR3 is CASSQGQGYEKLFF. CDR3 DNA: TGCGCCAGCAGCCAGGGACAGGGATATGAAAAACTGTTTTTT. Looking up the rest from reference TRBV5-1 and TRBJ1-4 gives the full variable domain: KAGVTQTPRYLIKTRGQQVTLSCSPISGHRSVSWYQQTPGQGLQFLFEYFSETQRNKGNFPGRFSGRQFSNSRSEMNVSTLELGDSALYLCASSQGQGYEKLFFGSGTQLSVL.

This clonotype was detected many times. The rearrangement joins TRBV2 to TRBJ1-1; no reliable D call. V lost 7 bases and J 1 base, leaving 10 bases between the germline ends. The CDR3 runs to 13 residues. Germline loops: CDR1 SNHLY, CDR2 FYNNEI. This CDR3 reads CASKPAGNTEAFF. DNA for the CDR3: TGTGCCAGCAAGCCCGCGGGGAACACTGAAGCTTTCTTT.

The genes are TRBV11-2 and TRBJ1-1; perhaps TRBD1 as D (6 bases). The germline V gene has CDR1 SGHAT and CDR2 FQNNGV. The CDR3 runs 13 residues. The germline V and J ends were trimmed by 4 bases and 11 bases, with 17 bases remaining between them. The CDR3 DNA is TGTGCCAGCAGCTCCGCGTCTACAGGGTCTGCTTTCTTT. It codes for CASSSASTGSAFF.

This clonotype was recorded at least ten times. The chain has TRBV6-5 and TRBJ2-2; D remains unclear. Trimming took 2 bases from V and 8 from J, leaving 18 bases between them. The CDR3 consists of 16 residues. CDR1 and CDR2 (germline): MNHEY, SVGAGI. As DNA, the CDR3 is TGTGCCAGCAGTTACCCGTCCTCACCGGGTGCTGGGGAGCTGTTTTTT. Protein product: CASSYPSSPGAGELFF.